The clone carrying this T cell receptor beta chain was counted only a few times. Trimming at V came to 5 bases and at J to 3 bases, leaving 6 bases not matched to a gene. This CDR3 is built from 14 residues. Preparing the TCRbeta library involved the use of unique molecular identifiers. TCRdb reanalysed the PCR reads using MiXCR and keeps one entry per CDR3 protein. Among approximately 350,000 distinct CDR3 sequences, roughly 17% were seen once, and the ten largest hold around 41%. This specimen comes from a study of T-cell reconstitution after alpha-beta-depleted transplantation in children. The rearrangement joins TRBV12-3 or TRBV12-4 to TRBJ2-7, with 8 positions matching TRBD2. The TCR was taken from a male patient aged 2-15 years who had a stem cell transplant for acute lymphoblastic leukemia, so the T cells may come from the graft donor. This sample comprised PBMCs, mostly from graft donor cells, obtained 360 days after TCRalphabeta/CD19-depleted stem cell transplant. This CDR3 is CASSAGLAGYEQYF. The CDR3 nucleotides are TGTGCCAGCAGTGCGGGCCTAGCGGGCTACGAGCAGTACTTC.